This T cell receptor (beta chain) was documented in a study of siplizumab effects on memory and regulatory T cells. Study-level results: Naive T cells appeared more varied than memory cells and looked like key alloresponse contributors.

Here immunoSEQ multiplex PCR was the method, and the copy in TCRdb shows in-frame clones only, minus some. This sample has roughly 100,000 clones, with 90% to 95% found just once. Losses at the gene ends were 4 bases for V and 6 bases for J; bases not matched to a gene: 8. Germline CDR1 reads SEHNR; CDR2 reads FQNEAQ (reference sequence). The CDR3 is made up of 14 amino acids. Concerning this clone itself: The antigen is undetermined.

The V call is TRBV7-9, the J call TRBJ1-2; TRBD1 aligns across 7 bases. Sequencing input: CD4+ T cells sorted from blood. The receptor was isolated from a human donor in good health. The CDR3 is CASSSPGQQDGYTF. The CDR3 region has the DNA TGTGCCAGCAGCTCACCGGGACAGCAAGATGGCTACACCTTC.